The sequence of this T cell receptor beta chain was determined in a study of T cells after yellow fever vaccination. Broader study findings: Among primary-vaccination clones, most reappeared after the booster, at 96% for CD4 and about 90% for CD8. Clonotypes shared by both compartments, CD4 and CD8, made up a small share.

Note on this clonotype: Its antigen is unknown.

5'RACE template switching added a universal primer site and UMIs to TCR cDNA. MiXCR was run by TCRdb on the 5' RACE reads, yielding one entry per CDR3 protein. The table records 610,000 or so distinct CDR3 sequences, 9% to 15% of them present only once. The TCR originated in a man aged 25-40 years who received the YFV17D yellow fever vaccine. The sequencing used PBMCs, collected on the day of the yellow fever booster vaccination.

Written as DNA, the CDR3 is TGCGCCAGCAGCCAAGACCATCGGACAGGGGAAAAACTGTTTTTT. Residues: CASSQDHRTGEKLFF. The chain recombines TRBV4-3 with TRBJ1-4; 8 bases map to TRBD1. V shed 0 bases, J shed 8 bases, and the junction held 5 bases outside the gene matches. The CDR3 contains 15 residues. Germline loops: CDR1 LGHNA, CDR2 YSLEER.